This entry concerns a single TCR beta chain. Its antigen is not known. This specimen belongs to a study of cytomegalovirus exposure and HLA in healthy donors. Study-level points and caveats: Analyses of presence and absence presupposed an approximately uniform sequencing depth across donors. Cytomegalovirus status was reportedly diagnosed by the classifier with high sensitivity and specificity. DRB1 showed the most TCR associations and HLA-C the fewest in a later analysis, as rates varied by HLA locus.

PCR amplification relied on 60 Vbeta primers (plus 13 Jbeta primers). Under the authors' procedure: In a later analysis, the count reached some 75 million unique TCR beta chains, with 10 million to 14 million shared. The protocol was immunoSEQ multiplex PCR, while the TCRdb copy is restricted to in-frame clones and leaves out a portion. The V and J calls and clone size are taken from that table; D and trimming were inferred from the DNA. The table for this sample gives about 64,000 clones. This sequence was found in a woman between 18 and 29 years old in good health and CMV-seronegative. The source material was PBMCs.

In DNA, the CDR3 is TGTGCCTGGACTCTAGCGGGGGGGTTAGATGAGCAGTTCTTC. Amino acid sequence: CAWTLAGGLDEQFF. V gene TRBV30 combines with J gene TRBJ2-1; TRBD2 matches 12 bases. CDR3 length equals 14 residues. Germline CDR1 GTSNPN, CDR2 SVGIG (reference sequence). With V trimmed by 4 bases and J by 8 bases, 6 bases remained unmatched.